The 11 T cell receptor beta chains listed next were all sequenced from one sample in a study of OX40 agonist ivuxolimab in advanced cancers. Receptor libraries were prepared by the immunoSEQ multiplex PCR assay. This immuneACCESS table, as held by TCRdb, lists in-frame sequences with V and J called but not all clones. Of the missing ones, under half trace to an unresolved V gene in checked studies; the others have no known cause. This sample holds some 84,000 clones; about 92% were observed only once. The ten largest clones take up roughly 9% of the sample. The sequenced sample was CD4+ or CD8+ T cells sorted from blood, obtained in a trial of the OX40 agonist ivuxolimab. The receptors shown here come from an adult with an advanced solid tumor such as melanoma, head and neck, liver or kidney cancer.

This chain joins TRBV19 and TRBJ1-6, with D perhaps TRBD1 (5 bases). The CDR3 loop spans 15 amino acids. Trimming took off 7 bases at V and 5 bases at J, with 15 bases between the two ends. The germline gives CDR1 LNHDA, CDR2 SQIVND (reference sequence). The CDR3 DNA follows: TGTGCCAGTAAGGTCGTGGCGGACAATAATTCACCCCTCCACTTT. This codes for CASKVVADNNSPLHF.

The chain has TRBV29-1 and TRBJ2-7, with 8 nucleotides matching TRBD1. The CDR3 totals 15 residues. Germline-derived CDR1 and CDR2 are SQVTM and ANQGSEA. With 1 base clipped from V and 0 bases from J, the junction kept 5 bases outside the gene matches. The CDR3 region is CSVEGQGAVSYEQYF. CDR3 nucleotides: TGCAGCGTTGAAGGGCAGGGGGCCGTCTCCTACGAGCAGTACTTC.

The chain carries TRBV6-6 and TRBJ2-5, with TRBD2 identical over 10 bases. The length of the CDR3 is 14 residues. Germline CDR1 MNHNY, CDR2 SVGAGI (reference sequence). J gave up 3 bases and V 5 bases, and 3 bases lay outside the gene matches. The CDR3 spells CASSLTSGEETQYF. CDR3 DNA sequence: TGTGCCAGCAGTCTTACTAGCGGGGAAGAGACCCAGTACTTC.

Here the CDR3 DNA reads TGTGCCAGTAGCCGTAGGGACACCGTACCATTTAACTATGGCTACACCTTC. Encoded protein: CASSRRDTVPFNYGYTF. The chain couples TRBV19 to TRBJ1-2, with D tentatively TRBD1 (6 bases). Trimming took off 6 bases at V and 1 base at J, with 21 bases between the two ends. There are 17 residues in the CDR3. Germline assignment: CDR1 LNHDA and CDR2 SQIVND (reference sequence).

V gene TRBV5-5 combines with J gene TRBJ2-7; TRBD2 is a possible D gene (5 bases). The ends were cut back, 0 bases at V and 6 bases at J, with 19 bases in the middle. The germline CDR1 and CDR2 sequences are SGHKS and YYEKEE (reference sequence). The CDR3 loop spans 16 amino acids. CDR3 nucleotides: TGTGCCAGCAGCTTGGGGATTCGGGGTACCCCGGGCGAGCAGTACTTC. Its protein product is CASSLGIRGTPGEQYF.

The chain recombines TRBV9 with TRBJ2-1; D might be TRBD1 (6 bases). Trimming took 0 bases from V and 5 from J, leaving 9 bases between them. The V gene's germline CDR1 is SGDLS and CDR2 YYNGEE. CDR3 size: 14 residues. The CDR3 sequence: CASSVGQGHNEQFF. DNA for the CDR3: TGTGCCAGCAGCGTAGGGCAGGGGCACAATGAGCAGTTCTTC. The variable domain in full, completed from reference TRBV9 and TRBJ2-1, reads DSGVTQTPKHLITATGQRVTLRCSPRSGDLSVYWYQQSLDQGLQFLIQYYNGEERAKGNILERFSAQQFPDLHSELNLSSLELGDSALYFCASSVGQGHNEQFFGPGTRLTVL.

This clone was found a few times. This chain connects TRBV2 to TRBJ1-2; weak D call: TRBD1 (5 bases). V lost 5 bases to trimming and J lost 0 bases, with 19 bases between them. CDR3 length equals 17 residues. Germline assignment: CDR1 SNHLY and CDR2 FYNNEI. This CDR3 reads CASSPSGTVSSNYGYTF. The CDR3, as DNA: TGTGCCAGCAGTCCTTCCGGGACCGTGAGCTCTAACTATGGCTACACCTTC.

This chain links TRBV6-5 with TRBJ2-7, with 7 bases fitting TRBD1. The germline CDR1 and CDR2 sequences are MNHEY and SVGAGI. J lost 4 bases, V lost 6 bases, and 9 bases had no gene match. The CDR3 consists of 14 residues. CDR3 sequence (DNA): TGTGCCAGCAGAACAGGGGCGCTCAGTTACGAGCAGTACTTC. Amino acid sequence: CASRTGALSYEQYF.

The rearrangement joins TRBV12-5 to TRBJ1-1; 8 bases align to TRBD1. Looked up from germline, CDR1 is LGHNT and CDR2 is FRNRAP. Trimming took 4 bases from V and 3 from J; bases not matched to a gene: 19. This CDR3 region has 19 residues. The CDR3 spells CASGSSTGGTGGSDTEAFF. The CDR3 nucleotides read TGTGCTAGTGGTTCATCCACAGGGGGGACGGGGGGTAGCGACACTGAAGCTTTCTTT.

The V gene is TRBV5-1, the J gene TRBJ1-3; 8 bases line up with TRBD1. This CDR3 comprises 15 residues. J was trimmed by 3 bases and V by 0 bases; bases with no gene match: 2. The germline V gene has CDR1 SGHRS and CDR2 YFSETQ. CDR3 in DNA: TGCGCCAGCAGCTTGGCCGGGACAGGTGGAAACACCATATATTTT. Translating it yields CASSLAGTGGNTIYF. Looking up the rest from reference TRBV5-1 and TRBJ1-3 gives the full variable domain: KAGVTQTPRYLIKTRGQQVTLSCSPISGHRSVSWYQQTPGQGLQFLFEYFSETQRNKGNFPGRFSGRQFSNSRSEMNVSTLELGDSALYLCASSLAGTGGNTIYFGEGSWLTVV.

The V and J genes are TRBV5-1 and TRBJ2-7, with D tentatively TRBD1 or TRBD2 (5 bases each). Trimming cost V 3 bases and J 5 bases, with 15 bases left between them. This CDR3 has 14 residues. The germline gives CDR1 SGHRS, CDR2 YFSETQ. The CDR3 DNA follows: TGCGCCAGCAGCTGGACCGGGACGCTTGACGAGCAGTACTTC. This codes for CASSWTGTLDEQYF.